A single sample is the source of the 17 T cell receptor beta chains below, sequenced in a study of blood T cell repertoires in COVID-19. Assay: immunoSEQ multiplex PCR; the TCRdb copy retains only in-frame clones and omits some. The sample contains some 220,000 clones, roughly 81% of which appear only once. Sequenced sample: peripheral blood. The source of these receptors is a man aged 50 or older who had recovered from COVID-19.

Note on this clone: The conserved phenylalanine or tryptophan normally closing the CDR3 is absent here, so this likely arose from a read error. The DNA is omitted, as the CDR3 cannot be located on it reliably, and the CDR3 follows TCRdb's listing. V gene TRBV4-2 combines with J gene TRBJ1-1; the table's D call, TRBD1, has no DNA check behind it. The CDR3 totals 16 residues, both ends included. CDR1 is LGHNA, CDR2 YNFKEQ, per germline. This CDR3 reads CASSQEGSATRSPEFL.

The chain is built from TRBV4-2 and TRBJ2-7; maybe TRBD1 (5 bases). The germline V gene encodes CDR1 LGHNA and CDR2 YNFKEQ. V dropped 3 bases and J dropped 5 bases, with 11 bases sitting between them. The CDR3 totals 13 residues. As DNA, the CDR3 is TGTGCCAGCAGCCAGGGGCAGAAGGACGAGCAGTACTTC. Amino acids: CASSQGQKDEQYF.

The rearrangement uses TRBV28 and TRBJ1-5; 7 nucleotides line up with TRBD1. The CDR3 loop spans 16 amino acids. V trimming: 5 bases; J trimming: 3 bases; junction bases outside the gene matches: 10. Germline V gives CDR1 MDHEN, CDR2 SYDVKM. The CDR3 DNA reads as TGTGCCAGCAGTATAACCCAGGGGGGCCCCAATCAGCCCCAGCATTTT. Protein product: CASSITQGGPNQPQHF.

The chain joins TRBV10-2 to TRBJ2-1, with D possibly TRBD1 on 6 matching bases. The CDR3 spans 13 residues. Trimming shortened V by 4 bases and J by 4 bases, and 8 bases separated the two germline ends. The germline V gene has CDR1 WSHSY and CDR2 SAAADI. CDR3 sequence (DNA): TGCGCCAGCAGTGCCACAGGGTACAATGAGCAGTTCTTC. Its protein product is CASSATGYNEQFF.

The chain recombines TRBV5-1 with TRBJ2-1; D not resolved. The V end lost 0 bases, the J end lost 5 bases, and 15 bases lay between the germline ends. Germline CDR1 is SGHRS and CDR2 is YFSETQ. CDR3 size: 16 residues. This CDR3 reads CASSLGASPAHNEQFF. The CDR3 nucleotides read TGCGCCAGCAGCTTGGGGGCCAGCCCGGCACACAATGAGCAGTTCTTC.

This clone has just one count. The J gene is TRBJ2-3, the V gene TRBV5-4; D perhaps matches TRBD2 (5 bases). Trimming removed 0 bases at V and 3 bases at J, with 17 bases between. Germline V CDR1 and CDR2: SGHNT, YYREEE (reference sequence). This CDR3 comprises 17 residues. The CDR3: CASSLARGAGGTDTQYF. For the CDR3, the DNA is TGTGCCAGCAGCTTGGCCCGAGGTGCTGGAGGTACAGATACGCAGTATTTT.

The rearrangement uses TRBV28 and TRBJ2-4; 8 bases are a match to TRBD1. This CDR3 region has 15 residues. V shed 6 bases, J shed 7 bases, and the junction held 11 bases outside the gene matches. Germline V gene sequence: CDR1 MDHEN, CDR2 SYDVKM. CDR3 sequence (DNA): TGTGCCAGCAGAGCCGGGACAGGTGTATTCAACATTCAGTACTTC. It specifies CASRAGTGVFNIQYF.

The V and J genes are TRBV16 and TRBJ1-5; D unclear. CDR3 length equals 13 residues. Looked up from germline, CDR1 is KGHSY and CDR2 is FQNENV. V lost 3 bases and J 7 bases, leaving 10 bases between the germline ends. The CDR3 region has the DNA TGTGCCAGCAGCCAGCTCAGTACACAGCCCCAGCATTTT. This translates into CASSQLSTQPQHF.

The rearrangement links TRBV7-9 to TRBJ2-7; no clear D. Trimming took 4 bases from V and 2 from J, leaving 9 bases between them. The CDR3 loop spans 13 amino acids. In germline, CDR1 is SEHNR, CDR2 FQNEAQ (reference sequence). In DNA form, the CDR3 reads TGTGCCAGCAGCTCAACAGTTACCTACGAGCAGTACTTC. Its protein is CASSSTVTYEQYF.

This rearrangement joins TRBV10-3 to TRBJ2-5; 9 bases line up with TRBD1. With 3 bases clipped from V and 5 bases from J, the junction kept 7 bases outside the gene matches. The germline CDR1 and CDR2 sequences are ENHRY and SYGVKD. CDR3 size: 15 residues. CDR3 residues: CAISEATGGWETQYF. CDR3 DNA: TGTGCCATCAGTGAAGCTACAGGGGGCTGGGAGACCCAGTACTTC.

The chain employs TRBV19 and TRBJ2-7; perhaps TRBD1 as D (5 bases). The CDR3 length is 14 residues. Trimming left V 3 bases short and J 3 bases short, with 12 bases between. Germline-derived CDR1 and CDR2 are LNHDA and SQIVND (reference sequence). For the CDR3, the DNA is TGTGCCAGTAGTATGGCAGGGAAGGGCTACGAGCAGTACTTC. Translation gives CASSMAGKGYEQYF.

CDR3 coding DNA: TGTGCCACCAGTGGTGCGGGGACTGGGGAAGAGACCCAGTACTTC. It specifies CATSGAGTGEETQYF. The chain employs TRBV24-1 and TRBJ2-5; the D gene is possibly TRBD2 (6 bases). The CDR3 has 15 residues. Germline V gene data show CDR1 as KGHDR and CDR2 as SFDVKD. V shed 5 bases and J shed 3 bases, with 15 bases lying between them.

The chain's CDR3 is CASSKDKIKGQRKFQETQYF. The CDR3 DNA follows: TGTGCCAGCAGCAAGGATAAGATTAAGGGACAGCGTAAATTCCAAGAGACCCAGTACTTC. The V call is TRBV21-1, the J call TRBJ2-5; TRBD1, as called in the table, went unchecked against the DNA. TRBV21-1 counts as a pseudogene. This CDR3 is 20 amino acids long.

The chain couples TRBV5-1 to TRBJ2-1; TRBD2 matches 9 bases. The germline V gene encodes CDR1 SGHRS and CDR2 YFSETQ. This CDR3 spans 18 amino acids. V lost 1 base and J lost 7; bases outside the gene matches: 15. CDR3 sequence (DNA): TGCGCCAGCAGCTTGCCAGGGACTAGCATCCAGGGTATGAATGAGCAGTTCTTC. It encodes CASSLPGTSIQGMNEQFF.

J is TRBJ2-7 and V is TRBV28, with TRBD2 matching 14 bases. The CDR3 extends over 15 amino acids. Germline V gene sequence: CDR1 MDHEN, CDR2 SYDVKM. With 5 bases clipped from V and 4 bases from J, the junction kept 4 bases outside the gene matches. This CDR3 reads CASSLWTSGRYEQYF. Written as DNA, the CDR3 is TGTGCCAGCAGTCTGTGGACTAGCGGGAGGTACGAGCAGTACTTC.

V gene TRBV5-4 combines with J gene TRBJ1-2; 9 nucleotides match TRBD1. The germline V gene encodes CDR1 SGHNT and CDR2 YYREEE (reference sequence). With V trimmed by 4 bases and J by 4 bases, 8 bases remained unmatched. CDR3 size: 15 residues. CDR3 region: CASSLGQGLGYGYTF. The CDR3 nucleotides read TGTGCCAGCAGCCTGGGACAGGGATTGGGCTATGGCTACACCTTC.

J is TRBJ2-7 and V is TRBV6-5; 8 bases line up with TRBD2. CDR3 size: 15 residues. Germline V lookup: CDR1 MNHEY, CDR2 SVGAGI. V trimming: 0 bases; J trimming: 1 base; junction bases outside the gene matches: 2. CDR3 region: CASSYSGGGSYEQYF. As DNA, the CDR3 is TGTGCCAGCAGTTACTCCGGGGGGGGATCCTACGAGCAGTACTTC.